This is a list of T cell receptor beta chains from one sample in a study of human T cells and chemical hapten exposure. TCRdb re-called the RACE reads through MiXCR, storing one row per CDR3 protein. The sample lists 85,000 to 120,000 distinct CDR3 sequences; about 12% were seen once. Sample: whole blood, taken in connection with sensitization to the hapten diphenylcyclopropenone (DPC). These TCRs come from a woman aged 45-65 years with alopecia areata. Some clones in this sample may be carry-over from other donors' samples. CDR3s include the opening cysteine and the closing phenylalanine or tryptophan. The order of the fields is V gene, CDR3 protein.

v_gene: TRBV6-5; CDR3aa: CASTNWLAATGELFF
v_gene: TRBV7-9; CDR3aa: CASSLEGAGPYEQYF
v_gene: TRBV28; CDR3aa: CASGRERSYNEQFF
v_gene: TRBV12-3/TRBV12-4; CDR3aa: CASSLGGRVAQYF
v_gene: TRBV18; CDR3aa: CASSPPSGRTSGNTIYF
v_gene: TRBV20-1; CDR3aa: CSASLSRGQTYEQYF
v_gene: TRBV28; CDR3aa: CASSLIDRYYGYTF
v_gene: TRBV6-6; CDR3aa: CASSYSGAAGNQPQHF
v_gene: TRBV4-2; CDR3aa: CASSQDRDSYGYTF
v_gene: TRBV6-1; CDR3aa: CASSEGTSAGGLNIQYF
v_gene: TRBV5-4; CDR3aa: CASSYNGGLRYNEQFF
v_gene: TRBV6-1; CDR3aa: CASSEGYGTEAFF
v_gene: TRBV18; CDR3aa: CASSLQGTYEAFF
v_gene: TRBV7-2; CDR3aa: CASSSQTGRRANYGYTF
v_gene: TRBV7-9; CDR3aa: CKVDFGNTIYF
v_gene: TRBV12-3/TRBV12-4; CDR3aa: CASSPTGQNQPQHF
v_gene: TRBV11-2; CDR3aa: CASSPQNSGELFF
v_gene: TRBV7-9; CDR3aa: CASSLSQQNTEAFF
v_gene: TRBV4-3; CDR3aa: CASSPQRGAGQETQYF
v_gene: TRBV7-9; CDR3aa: CASSLVGDYEQYF
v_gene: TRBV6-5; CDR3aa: CASSPTALSGANVLTF
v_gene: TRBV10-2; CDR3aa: CASRDRGTEAFF
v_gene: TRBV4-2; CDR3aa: CASSRQNTEAFF
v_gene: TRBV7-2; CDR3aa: CASSQGSSYEQYF
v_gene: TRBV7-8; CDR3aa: CASSSEIIAYNSPLHF
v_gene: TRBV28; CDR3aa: CASSSNRLGYGYTF
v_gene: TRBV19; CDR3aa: CASSSVPRQPQHF
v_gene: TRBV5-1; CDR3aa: CTSSIGRASTDTQYF
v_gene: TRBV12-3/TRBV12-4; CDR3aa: CASSLPTSGRARETQYF
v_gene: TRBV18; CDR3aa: CASSTTPARGRPGELFF
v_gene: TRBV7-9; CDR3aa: CASSSATSGRPTGELFF
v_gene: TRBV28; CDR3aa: CASSPDRGEAFF
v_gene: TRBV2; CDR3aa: CASSLDISGANVLTF
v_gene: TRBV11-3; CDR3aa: CASSHTTGTSGNEQFF
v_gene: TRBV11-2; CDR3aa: CASSLTGSGREQYF
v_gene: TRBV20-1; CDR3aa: CSARPEAGTSRDSGANVLTF
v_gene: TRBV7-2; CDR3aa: CASSLEIGRETQYF
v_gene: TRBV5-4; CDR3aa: CASSFPSQETQYF
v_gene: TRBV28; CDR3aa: CASSLYRDWSARGTQYF
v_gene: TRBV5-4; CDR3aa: CASTIRGQIYEQYF
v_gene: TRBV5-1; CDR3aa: CASSSNPLTSGGFADTQYF
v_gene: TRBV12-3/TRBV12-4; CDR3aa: CASRPDRAQPQHF
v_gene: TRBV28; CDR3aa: CASSDWTSGQFF
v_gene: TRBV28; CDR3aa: CAIEGGYEQYF
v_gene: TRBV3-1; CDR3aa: CASSQDKDRNIQYF
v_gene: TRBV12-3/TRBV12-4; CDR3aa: CASRQTGTGSEKLFF
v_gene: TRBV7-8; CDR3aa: CASSSAGGTGELFF
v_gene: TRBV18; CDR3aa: CASSPSDRGLTEAFF
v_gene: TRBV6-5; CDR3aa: CASSYDGSGQPQHF
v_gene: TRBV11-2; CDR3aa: CASSSLERGPYEQYF